This T cell receptor beta chain was sequenced for a study of cytomegalovirus exposure and HLA in healthy donors. PCR involved 60 Vbeta and 13 Jbeta primers. Sequencing used immunoSEQ multiplex PCR; TCRdb keeps in-frame clones, though not all of them. The sample lists approximately 290,000 clones; 75% to 85% were seen once. This clone occurred a few times. The ends were cut back, 1 base at V and 1 base at J, with 13 bases in the middle. The length of the CDR3 is 16 residues. The germline V gene has CDR1 SGHAT and CDR2 FQNNGV. The genes are TRBV11-2 and TRBJ1-1; D uncertain. This receptor was obtained from a girl aged 2 to 9 in good health and CMV-seronegative. Sequencing input: PBMCs. CDR3 region: CASSLVRGWRNTEAFF. The CDR3 DNA reads TGTGCCAGCAGCTTAGTCCGCGGGTGGAGGAACACTGAAGCTTTCTTT.